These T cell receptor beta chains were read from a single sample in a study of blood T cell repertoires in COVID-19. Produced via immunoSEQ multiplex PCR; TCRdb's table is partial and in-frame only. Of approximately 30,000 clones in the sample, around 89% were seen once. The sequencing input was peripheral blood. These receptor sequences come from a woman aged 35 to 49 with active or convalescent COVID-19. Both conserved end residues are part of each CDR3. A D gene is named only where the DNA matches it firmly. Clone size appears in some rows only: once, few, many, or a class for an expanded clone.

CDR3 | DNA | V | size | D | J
CATSGRGLYTEAFF | TGTGCCACCAGCGGAAGGGGTTTGTACACTGAAGCTTTCTTT | TRBV15 | . | . | TRBJ1-1
CASSVEGRGNTEAFF | TGTGCCAGCAGCGTAGAGGGCCGGGGGAACACTGAAGCTTTCTTT | TRBV9 | . | . | TRBJ1-1
CASYRTGSYTYEQYF | TGTGCCAGCTACCGGACAGGGTCCTACACCTACGAGCAGTACTTC | TRBV2 | . | TRBD1 | TRBJ2-7
CASSSAGAGYEQYF | TGTGCCAGCAGCTCGGCGGGTGCCGGCTACGAGCAGTACTTC | TRBV5-6 | . | . | TRBJ2-7
CASSQGALTGGYETQYF | TGTGCCAGCAGCCAAGGAGCGTTAACAGGGGGCTATGAGACCCAGTACTTC | TRBV4-2 | . | TRBD1 | TRBJ2-5
CASKKDRGPYEQYF | TGTGCCAGCAAAAAGGACAGGGGTCCCTACGAGCAGTACTTC | TRBV27 | . | TRBD1 | TRBJ2-7
CASNFRGGTAQHF | TGTGCCAGCAACTTTCGGGGGGGGACGGCCCAGCATTTT | TRBV6-5 | once | . | TRBJ1-5
CASSRGEANTEAFF | TGTGCCAGCAGCCGTGGGGAGGCGAACACTGAAGCTTTCTTT | TRBV7-3 | . | . | TRBJ1-1
CASSEWAGFEGELFF | TGTGCCAGCAGTGAATGGGCGGGCTTCGAAGGGGAGCTGTTTTTT | TRBV6-1 | . | . | TRBJ2-2
CASSSPSVLYGYTF | TGTGCCAGCAGTTCCCCTTCAGTCCTCTATGGCTACACCTTC | TRBV6-5 | . | . | TRBJ1-2
CASSPLLREAFF | TGTGCCAGCAGCCCTCTACTCCGTGAAGCTTTCTTT | TRBV5-8 | once | . | TRBJ1-1
CASSLGGPVYEQYF | TGTGCCAGTAGTTTAGGGGGCCCGGTCTACGAGCAGTACTTC | TRBV19 | . | TRBD1 | TRBJ2-7
CASSPTRGGLVEQYF | TGTGCCAGCAGTCCAACGCGGGGGGGGCTCGTCGAGCAGTACTTC | TRBV7-8 | . | TRBD2 | TRBJ2-7
CASSEYPLDEQYF | TGTGCCAGCAGTGAATATCCCCTTGACGAGCAGTACTTC | TRBV25-1 | once | . | TRBJ2-7
CSVEDWDRVHGYTF | TGCAGCGTTGAAGATTGGGACAGGGTCCACGGCTACACCTTC | TRBV29-1 | . | TRBD1 | TRBJ1-2
CASSLARDRGLYTF | TGTGCCAGCAGCTTAGCGCGAGACAGGGGGCTTTACACCTTC | TRBV7-2 | . | TRBD1 | TRBJ1-2
CASGLGLPGGSTLGNTIYF | TGTGCTAGTGGTTTGGGCTTACCTGGCGGGAGCACTCTTGGAAACACCATATATTTT | TRBV12-5 | once | . | TRBJ1-3
CASSLTWAGELFF | TGTGCCAGCAGCTTAACGTGGGCGGGGGAGCTGTTTTTT | TRBV7-3 | . | . | TRBJ2-2
CASSLKSLGTGANTGELFF | TGTGCCAGCAGCTTAAAATCTCTAGGGACAGGGGCGAACACCGGGGAGCTGTTTTTT | TRBV7-3 | . | TRBD1 | TRBJ2-2
CASSTDIENANTGELFF | TGCGCCAGCAGCACGGACATAGAAAACGCGAACACCGGGGAGCTGTTTTTT | TRBV5-1 | . | . | TRBJ2-2
CASSFYGTEYNSPLHF | TGTGCCAGCAGTTTCTACGGGACAGAATATAATTCACCCCTCCACTTT | TRBV27 | . | TRBD1 | TRBJ1-6
CASSPSTGTGDYLRFF | TGCGCCAGCAGCCCCAGCACCGGGACAGGGGACTATTTGCGGTTCTTC | TRBV5-1 | . | TRBD1 | TRBJ2-1
CASSSGQGWVNTEAFF | TGTGCCAGCAGCTCGGGACAGGGTTGGGTGAACACTGAAGCTTTCTTT | TRBV7-2 | . | TRBD1 | TRBJ1-1
CASSPNAGQTGREQYF | TGCGCCAGCAGCCCCAACGCGGGGCAAACGGGTAGGGAGCAGTACTTC | TRBV4-3 | . | . | TRBJ2-7
CASSFQPGLAYNEQFF | TGTGCCAGCAGCTTTCAACCGGGACTAGCGTACAATGAGCAGTTCTTC | TRBV7-6 | . | TRBD2 | TRBJ2-1
CASSIELAGAYEQYF | TGTGCCAGTAGTATAGAACTAGCGGGAGCCTACGAGCAGTACTTC | TRBV19 | once | TRBD2 | TRBJ2-7
CAISETRTQPQHF | TGTGCCATCAGTGAGACGAGAACTCAGCCCCAGCATTTT | TRBV10-3 | . | . | TRBJ1-5
CASSTAGQEQYF | TGTGCCAGTAGTACCGCCGGACAGGAGCAGTACTTC | TRBV19 | . | . | TRBJ2-7
CSAPGQRSGANVLTF | TGCAGCGCCCCGGGACAGAGGTCTGGGGCCAACGTCCTGACTTTC | TRBV29-1 | . | TRBD1 | TRBJ2-6
CASSSTYEQYF | TGTGCCAGCAGCTCCACCTACGAGCAGTACTTC | TRBV11-2 | . | . | TRBJ2-7
CASSTTGTGGGYTF | TGCGCCAGCAGCACAACCGGGACAGGGGGTGGCTACACCTTC | TRBV5-1 | . | TRBD1 | TRBJ1-2
CASSLLAGPSYEQYF | TGTGCCAGCAGCTTACTAGCGGGGCCTTCCTACGAGCAGTACTTC | TRBV5-6 | . | TRBD2 | TRBJ2-7
CASSLDRSADTQYF | TGCGCCAGCAGCCTGGACAGGTCGGCAGATACGCAGTATTTT | TRBV5-1 | . | TRBD1 | TRBJ2-3
CASTSGGADTQYF | TGTGCCAGCACTAGCGGCGGAGCAGATACGCAGTATTTT | TRBV2 | once | TRBD2 | TRBJ2-3
CASRSPGQETQYF | TGTGCCAGCAGATCTCCGGGACAAGAGACCCAGTACTTC | TRBV28 | once | . | TRBJ2-5
CASSRASGRWDTQYF | TGTGCCAGCAGCCGGGCTAGCGGGAGGTGGGATACGCAGTATTTT | TRBV7-6 | once | TRBD2 | TRBJ2-3
CASSPRVAGGGANVLTF | TGTGCCAGCAGCCCCCGGGTAGCGGGAGGGGGGGCCAACGTCCTGACTTTC | TRBV2 | . | TRBD2 | TRBJ2-6
CASSLLGQGAYEQYF | TGTGCCAGCAGCCTTTTGGGACAGGGGGCCTACGAGCAGTACTTC | TRBV6-5 | . | TRBD1 | TRBJ2-7
CASSFLGAQETQYF | TGTGCCAGCAGCTTTCTGGGGGCCCAAGAGACCCAGTACTTC | TRBV11-2 | . | . | TRBJ2-5
CASSHWREGVAPPQHF | TGCGCCAGCAGCCATTGGCGTGAGGGGGTGGCACCCCCCCAGCATTTT | TRBV4-1 | few | . | TRBJ1-5
CASSESGQGDGYTF | TGTGCCAGCAGTGAATCGGGACAGGGTGATGGCTACACCTTC | TRBV25-1 | . | TRBD1 | TRBJ1-2
CASSQDRGQSPLHF | TGTGCCAGCAGCCAGGACAGGGGGCAATCACCCCTCCACTTT | TRBV27 | . | TRBD1 | TRBJ1-6
CASSYGDRRTLEAFF | TGTGCCAGCAGTTACGGTGACAGACGGACCCTTGAAGCTTTCTTT | TRBV6-5 | . | . | TRBJ1-1
CASSGKRGGRPNEQFF | TGCGCCAGCAGCGGGAAGAGGGGCGGGAGACCGAATGAGCAGTTCTTC | TRBV5-1 | once | TRBD2 | TRBJ2-1
CASSTGQGIGYTF | TGTGCCAGTAGTACGGGACAGGGAATAGGCTACACCTTC | TRBV19 | . | TRBD1 | TRBJ1-2
CASSEAISGRGSDTQYF | TGTGCCAGCAGTGAAGCGATTAGCGGGAGGGGTTCAGATACGCAGTATTTT | TRBV2 | . | TRBD2 | TRBJ2-3
CASSTTGGAEDNEQFF | TGTGCCAGCAGCACAACAGGGGGGGCTGAGGACAATGAGCAGTTCTTC | TRBV11-2 | . | . | TRBJ2-1
CASSQSLRDRVPEAFF | TGTGCCAGCAGCCAATCCTTAAGAGACAGGGTTCCTGAAGCTTTCTTT | TRBV16 | . | TRBD1 | TRBJ1-1
CASSSPDRGESDTQYF | TGTGCCAGCAGCTCCCCCGACAGGGGGGAATCAGATACGCAGTATTTT | TRBV7-3 | . | TRBD1 | TRBJ2-3
CASSHSPPGAGAKNIQYF | TGCGCCAGCAGCCATTCCCCCCCAGGGGCTGGAGCCAAAAACATTCAGTACTTC | TRBV4-1 | . | . | TRBJ2-4
CAWSGASGRAKDTQYF | TGTGCCTGGAGTGGCGCTAGCGGGAGGGCTAAAGATACGCAGTATTTT | TRBV30 | . | TRBD2 | TRBJ2-3
CASSPGQPSTDTQYF | TGTGCCAGCAGCCCCGGACAGCCTAGCACAGATACGCAGTATTTT | TRBV9 | . | . | TRBJ2-3
CASSLNRDYEQYF | TGTGCCAGCAGCTTAAACAGAGACTACGAGCAGTACTTC | TRBV11-2 | . | . | TRBJ2-7
CASGDRPDSGNTIYF | TGTGCCAGCGGAGACAGGCCGGACTCTGGAAACACCATATATTTT | TRBV6-5 | . | . | TRBJ1-3
CSVGETGSREKLFF | TGCAGCGTCGGAGAGACAGGGTCGCGGGAAAAACTGTTTTTT | TRBV29-1 | . | TRBD1 | TRBJ1-4